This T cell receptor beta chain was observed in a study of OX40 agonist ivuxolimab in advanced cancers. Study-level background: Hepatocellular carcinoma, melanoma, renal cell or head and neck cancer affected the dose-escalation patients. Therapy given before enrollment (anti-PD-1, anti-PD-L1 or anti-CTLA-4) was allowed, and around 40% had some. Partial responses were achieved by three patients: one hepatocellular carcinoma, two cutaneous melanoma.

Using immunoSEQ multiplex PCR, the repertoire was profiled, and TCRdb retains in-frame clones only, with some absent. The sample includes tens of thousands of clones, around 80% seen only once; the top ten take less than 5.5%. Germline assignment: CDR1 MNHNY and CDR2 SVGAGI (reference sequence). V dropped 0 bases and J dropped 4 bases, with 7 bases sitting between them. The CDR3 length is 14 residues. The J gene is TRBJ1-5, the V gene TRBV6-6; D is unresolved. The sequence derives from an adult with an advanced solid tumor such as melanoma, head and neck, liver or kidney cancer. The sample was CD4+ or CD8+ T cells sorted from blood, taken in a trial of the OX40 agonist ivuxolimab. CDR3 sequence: CASSYSGRNQPQHF. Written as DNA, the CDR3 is TGTGCCAGCAGTTACTCTGGGCGGAATCAGCCCCAGCATTTT.